Each of the 24 T cell receptor beta chains below was sequenced from the same sample in a study of CD8 T cells in ankylosing spondylitis. Study observations and caveats: It appeared that ankylosing spondylitis blood was characterized by a TCR beta motif of several highly homologous variants.

The antigens of these receptors remain unknown. TCRdb reanalysed the 5' RACE reads using MiXCR and keeps one entry per CDR3 protein. The repertoire holds around 140,000 distinct CDR3 sequences, with roughly a sixth as singletons. The sample consisted of blood, either unsorted or a sorted T cell fraction (not recorded which). These TCRs come from a male donor with ankylosing spondylitis.

In regard to this clonotype: At one end, the junction sequence differs from germline, possibly due to a read error. The J gene is TRBJ2-2, the V gene TRBV5-5; perhaps TRBD1 as D (5 bases). The germline gives CDR1 SGHKS, CDR2 YYEKEE (reference sequence). The CDR3 runs 15 residues. For the CDR3, the DNA is TGTGCCTGCAGCTTGGGGCGGACGAACACCGGGGAGCTGTTTTTT. This translates into CACSLGRTNTGELFF.

The chain links TRBV19 to TRBJ1-4; 7 nucleotides align to TRBD1. Trimming removed 5 bases from V and 0 bases from J; junction bases left unmatched: 3. CDR3 length: 15 residues. The V gene's germline CDR1 is LNHDA and CDR2 SQIVND (reference sequence). CDR3 DNA: TGTGCCAGTAGTCCCGGGACAGCAACTAATGAAAAACTGTTTTTT. This codes for CASSPGTATNEKLFF.

The chain combines TRBV12-3 or TRBV12-4 with TRBJ1-2; D is perhaps TRBD1 (5 bases). V was clipped by 7 bases and J by 9 bases, with 18 bases between them. There are 13 residues in the CDR3. CDR3 sequence reads: CASNPIGGGSYTF. CDR3 nucleotide sequence: TGTGCCAGCAACCCGATCGGGGGGGGGAGCTACACCTTC.

The chain links TRBV27 to TRBJ2-1; possible D gene TRBD2, 5 bases. CDR3 size: 9 residues. Germline V lookup: CDR1 MNHEY, CDR2 SMNVEV (reference sequence). DNA of the CDR3: TGTGCTGCCGGGGAGGAGCAGTTCTTC. This sequence encodes CAAGEEQFF.

In nucleotides, the CDR3 is TGTGCCAGCAGCCCTACCGGGACAGCGATCGAGCAGTACTTC. Protein sequence: CASSPTGTAIEQYF. The J gene is TRBJ2-7, the V gene TRBV6-1; 7 positions agree with TRBD1. Unmatched junction bases numbered 11, after V lost 6 bases and J lost 6 bases. The germline V gene has CDR1 MNHNS and CDR2 SASEGT. The CDR3 contains 14 residues.

Only a few counts were recorded for this clonotype. V usage is TRBV7-9 and J usage is TRBJ2-2; TRBD1 matches 8 bases. The CDR3 contains 16 residues. CDR1 and CDR2 (germline): SEHNR, FQNEAQ (reference sequence). V was clipped by 5 bases and J by 1 base; unmatched bases: 6. CDR3: CASSHDRGWNTGELFF. In DNA, the CDR3 is TGTGCCAGCAGCCATGACAGGGGCTGGAACACCGGGGAGCTGTTTTTT. Complete variable domain (other parts from reference TRBV7-9 and TRBJ2-2): DTGVSQNPRHKITKRGQNVTFRCDPISEHNRLYWYRQTLGQGPEFLTYFQNEAQLEKSRLLSDRFSAERPKGSFSTLEIQRTEQGDSAMYLCASSHDRGWNTGELFFGEGSRLTVL.

The sample holds a few counts of this clonotype. The V and J genes are TRBV6-5 and TRBJ2-1, with D possibly being TRBD2 (5 bases). The CDR3 is 15 amino acids. Germline V CDR1 and CDR2: MNHEY, SVGAGI. Trimming shortened V by 0 bases and J by 6 bases, and 12 bases separated the two germline ends. CDR3 coding DNA: TGTGCCAGCAGTTACTCGTCGGACTCGTCCAATGAGCAGTTCTTC. Translating it yields CASSYSSDSSNEQFF.

This clonotype was detected a few times. V gene TRBV7-9 combines with J gene TRBJ2-1; 8 nucleotides align to TRBD1. Germline CDR1 reads SEHNR; CDR2 reads FQNEAQ (reference sequence). J gave up 8 bases and V 5 bases, and 14 bases lay outside the gene matches. The CDR3 has 16 amino acids. The CDR3 sequence: CASSAPRTGWSYEQFF. The DNA for the CDR3 is TGTGCCAGCAGCGCCCCTCGGACAGGGTGGAGTTATGAGCAGTTCTTC.

V and J are TRBV6-1 and TRBJ2-3; no clear D. Germline CDR1 and CDR2: MNHNS and SASEGT. The CDR3 sequence is 15 residues long. The V end was cut by 2 bases, the J end by 0 bases, with 9 bases between. The CDR3 sequence: CASSERRLSTDTQYF. The CDR3 nucleotides are TGTGCCAGCAGTGAAAGACGGCTTAGCACAGATACGCAGTATTTT.

There are a few counts of this clonotype. The chain has TRBV7-9 and TRBJ2-3; D uncertain. The CDR3 has 14 residues. Germline loops: CDR1 SEHNR, CDR2 FQNEAQ (reference sequence). The V end lost 4 bases, the J end lost 1 base, and 9 bases lay between the germline ends. The CDR3 DNA sequence: TGTGCCAGCAGCTCCTACCTTGGCACAGATACGCAGTATTTT. Protein: CASSSYLGTDTQYF.

V usage is TRBV20-1 and J usage is TRBJ2-1; weak D call: TRBD2 (6 bases). The germline CDR1 and CDR2 sequences are DFQATT and SNEGSKA (reference sequence). Trimming cost V 5 bases and J 5 bases, with 13 bases left between them. This CDR3 has 13 residues. In DNA form, the CDR3 reads TGCAGTGCTGGGGACTCCTACCACAATGAGCAGTTCTTC. It specifies CSAGDSYHNEQFF.

This clonotype was counted only a few times. CDR3 bases: TGTGCCAGCAGTGTCGACAGTCCGAACACTGAAGCTTTCTTT. It translates to CASSVDSPNTEAFF. This chain connects TRBV12-3 or TRBV12-4 to TRBJ1-1, with a tentative D call TRBD1 (5 bases). This CDR3 comprises 14 residues. V lost 5 bases and J 1 base, leaving 11 bases between the germline ends.

This clonotype has a count of ten or more. The chain links TRBV5-6 to TRBJ1-1; perhaps TRBD1 as D (5 bases). Germline CDR1 SGHDT, CDR2 YYEEEE. The CDR3 is 12 amino acids. V shed 2 bases and J shed 6 bases, with 8 bases lying between them. The CDR3 is CASSFGAAEAFF. Here the CDR3 DNA reads TGTGCCAGCAGCTTTGGGGCCGCTGAAGCTTTCTTT.

Only a few counts were recorded for this clonotype. This chain links TRBV7-9 with TRBJ1-2; no reliable D call. This CDR3 comprises 12 residues. Trimming left V 3 bases short and J 5 bases short, with 7 bases between. The germline gives CDR1 SEHNR, CDR2 FQNEAQ (reference sequence). CDR3 amino acids: CASSFADYGYTF. The CDR3 DNA sequence: TGTGCCAGCAGCTTTGCAGATTATGGCTACACCTTC.

Ten or more counts support this clonotype. J is TRBJ2-1 and V is TRBV29-1; D uncertain. V was pared by 0 bases and J by 7 bases, with 10 bases between. Germline CDR1 reads SQVTM; CDR2 reads ANQGSEA. This CDR3 is built from 13 residues. Here the CDR3 DNA reads TGCAGCGTTGAAGATCCAGCGCGTAATGAGCAGTTCTTC. Translated, it gives CSVEDPARNEQFF.

This clonotype has just a few counts. The CDR3, as DNA: TGTGCCAGCAGTTTATACGGGAGCTCCTACAATGAGCAGTTCTTC. This codes for CASSLYGSSYNEQFF. The chain combines TRBV28 with TRBJ2-1, with a possible D match to TRBD2 (6 bases). V lost 1 base, J lost 0 bases, and 7 bases lay in between. Germline assignment: CDR1 MDHEN and CDR2 SYDVKM. This CDR3 contains 15 residues.

In this sample, this clonotype turned up a few times. The genes are TRBV15 and TRBJ2-2; 12 positions agree with TRBD1. V lost 7 bases, J lost 7 bases, and 10 bases stayed unmatched. The CDR3 runs to 16 residues. CDR1 LNHNV and CDR2 YYDKDF come from the germline V gene (reference sequence). CDR3 residues: CATKDPGQGAIGELFF. In DNA form, the CDR3 reads TGTGCCACCAAAGACCCGGGACAGGGGGCAATCGGGGAGCTGTTTTTT.

This rearrangement joins TRBV12-3 or TRBV12-4 to TRBJ2-7; D is unresolved. Between the trimmed V and J ends, which lost 6 bases and 2 bases, there was a span of 11 bases. The CDR3 covers 13 residues. In DNA, the CDR3 is TGTGCCAGCAGCCCCCTTAACACCTACGAGCAGTACTTC. It is translated as CASSPLNTYEQYF.

The chain recombines TRBV27 with TRBJ1-1; TRBD1 aligns across 7 bases. The CDR3 has 14 amino acids. From germline, CDR1 is MNHEY and CDR2 SMNVEV (reference sequence). J was trimmed by 4 bases and V by 2 bases; bases with no gene match: 4. The CDR3 nucleotides are TGTGCCAGCAGTTTAGTAGGGGGCAGCACTGAAGCTTTCTTT. The encoded protein is CASSLVGGSTEAFF.

The chain combines TRBV12-3 or TRBV12-4 with TRBJ2-7; perhaps TRBD2 as D (5 bases). This CDR3 has 15 residues. V was shortened by 3 bases and J by 7 bases, with 19 bases between the two germline ends. The CDR3 protein is CASSFRAIGPGEQYF. In nucleotides, the CDR3 is TGTGCCAGCAGTTTTCGGGCTATCGGGCCGGGGGAGCAGTACTTC.

A few counts support this clonotype. The rearrangement joins TRBV20-1 to TRBJ1-1; D is unclear. Germline loops: CDR1 DFQATT, CDR2 SNEGSKA (reference sequence). The length of the CDR3 is 14 residues. Trimming left V 0 bases short and J 2 bases short, with 10 bases between. DNA of the CDR3: TGCAGTGCTAGAGATTGGCAGCCTAACACTGAAGCTTTCTTT. Its translation is CSARDWQPNTEAFF.

This clonotype occurred many times. The chain employs TRBV29-1 and TRBJ2-7; 12 bases are shared with TRBD2. Germline assignment: CDR1 SQVTM and CDR2 ANQGSEA. V was pared by 4 bases and J by 0 bases, with 19 bases of the junction left unmatched. This CDR3 is built from 20 residues. In DNA, the CDR3 is TGCAGCGTTGTAGGATTAGCGAGAGCTAGCGGGAGGGCCTACTCCTACGAGCAGTACTTC. Its translation: CSVVGLARASGRAYSYEQYF.

V usage is TRBV20-1 and J usage is TRBJ2-1; 11 bases align to TRBD2. The CDR3 extends over 13 amino acids. CDR1 and CDR2 (germline): DFQATT, SNEGSKA (reference sequence). As DNA, the CDR3 is TGCAGACTACGACTAGCGGGGAGGAATGAGCAGTTCTTC. Translated, it gives CRLRLAGRNEQFF.

In this sample, this clonotype turned up many times. The J gene is TRBJ2-1, the V gene TRBV29-1, with 8 positions matching TRBD1. This CDR3 spans 16 amino acids. V shed 0 bases and J 7 bases; nucleotides not matched to a gene: 11. Looked up from germline, CDR1 is SQVTM and CDR2 is ANQGSEA. This CDR3 reads CSVEDLDRADGNEQFF. CDR3 bases: TGCAGCGTTGAAGATCTGGACAGGGCGGACGGTAATGAGCAGTTCTTC.